The 28 T cell receptor beta chains below all came from one sample that was sequenced in a study of T-cell memory formation after mild COVID-19. TCRdb re-called the 5' RACE reads through MiXCR, storing one row per CDR3 protein. The sample lists 350,000 to 450,000 distinct CDR3 sequences; 28% were seen once. The sequencing input was PBMCs or a T cell subset sorted from them (not recorded which). All receptors come from an adult woman who had mild COVID-19 (a few samples of this study predate the infection). Cell type and time point are not known.

This clonotype was detected only a few times. The chain has TRBV3-1 and TRBJ1-6, with D possibly being TRBD1 (5 bases). CDR3 length: 15 amino acids. CDR1 LGHDT and CDR2 YNNKEL come from the germline V gene (reference sequence). The ends were cut back, 0 bases at V and 12 bases at J, with 15 bases in the middle. The CDR3 loop is CASSQDREARVPLHF. CDR3 coding DNA: TGTGCCAGCAGCCAAGACAGGGAGGCCAGGGTACCCCTCCACTTT. Together with reference TRBV3-1 and TRBJ1-6, the CDR3 gives the full variable domain: DTAVSQTPKYLVTQMGNDKSIKCEQNLGHDTMYWYKQDSKKFLKIMFSYNNKELIINETVPNRFSPKSPDKAHLNLHINSLELGDSAVYFCASSQDREARVPLHFGNGTRLTVT.

This clonotype has only a few counts. The chain recombines TRBV5-1 with TRBJ2-4; the D call may be TRBD1 or TRBD2 (5 bases each). The germline V gene encodes CDR1 SGHRS and CDR2 YFSETQ. The CDR3 contains 14 residues. V was trimmed by 0 bases and J by 8 bases, leaving 12 bases between them. The CDR3 here is CASSLGLGDDIQYF. The CDR3 coding sequence is TGCGCCAGCAGCTTGGGGCTCGGGGACGACATTCAGTACTTC.

This clonotype was counted a few times. The chain links TRBV29-1 to TRBJ1-1, with 8 bases that match TRBD1. V trimming: 6 bases; J trimming: 4 bases; junction bases outside the gene matches: 7. Germline loops: CDR1 SQVTM, CDR2 ANQGSEA. This CDR3 contains 13 residues. The CDR3 DNA follows: TGCAGCGTCGACAGGGGACAGAGCACTGAAGCTTTCTTT. This codes for CSVDRGQSTEAFF.

This chain joins TRBV27 and TRBJ2-1, with 7 positions matching TRBD1. This CDR3 is built from 13 residues. CDR1 MNHEY and CDR2 SMNVEV come from the germline V gene (reference sequence). With 3 bases clipped from V and 12 bases from J, the junction kept 8 bases outside the gene matches. CDR3 residues: CASSLGLGGPQFF. The CDR3 nucleotides are TGTGCCAGCAGTTTGGGCCTAGGGGGCCCGCAGTTCTTC.

The rearrangement joins TRBV14 to TRBJ2-2; tentatively, D is TRBD1 (5 bases). The CDR3 extends over 15 amino acids. Looked up from germline, CDR1 is SGHDN and CDR2 is FVKESK. V was clipped by 1 base and J by 8 bases, with 14 bases between them. In DNA, the CDR3 is TGTGCCAGCAGCCAAGTAACCAGGGATCCTGGGGAGCTGTTTTTT. It yields the protein CASSQVTRDPGELFF.

CDR3 region: CASSEAAGGGDGYTF. The CDR3 DNA follows: TGTGCCAGCAGTGAAGCCGCAGGGGGCGGAGATGGCTACACCTTC. V is TRBV6-1 and J is TRBJ1-2; 8 nucleotides line up with TRBD1. Germline CDR1 MNHNS, CDR2 SASEGT. The V segment lost 0 bases and the J segment 6 bases; nucleotides outside the gene matches: 6. This CDR3 has 15 amino acids.

The V call is TRBV2, the J call TRBJ2-7; 13 positions match TRBD2. After removal of 5 bases from V and 7 bases from J, the junction contained 5 bases not matched to a gene. The CDR3 spans 14 residues. CDR1 is SNHLY and CDR2 is FYNNEI in the germline V gene. CDR3 protein: CASSIPGLAGEQYF. The CDR3 nucleotides are TGTGCCAGCAGTATCCCGGGACTAGCGGGAGAGCAGTACTTC.

Only a few counts were recorded for this clonotype. This chain joins TRBV4-1 and TRBJ2-7; 9 bases line up with TRBD1. Unmatched junction bases numbered 12, after V lost 3 bases and J lost 3 bases. The germline CDR1 and CDR2 sequences are MGHRA and YSYEKL. The CDR3 contains 17 residues. The CDR3, as DNA: TGCGCCAGCAGCCACTACGAGTCGGGACAGGGTATCTACGAGCAGTACTTC. Translating it yields CASSHYESGQGIYEQYF.

This clonotype was recorded once. V is TRBV12-3 or TRBV12-4 and J is TRBJ1-1, with TRBD1 matching over 8 bases. This CDR3 contains 13 residues. The V segment lost 6 bases and the J segment 10 bases; nucleotides outside the gene matches: 10. The CDR3 DNA reads as TGTGCCAGCAGGGGGATGGGGACAGGCGTAGCTTTCTTT. Translation: CASRGMGTGVAFF.

This clonotype was counted at least ten times. The chain couples TRBV29-1 to TRBJ2-2; no definite D call. The CDR3 is 13 amino acids. Germline-derived CDR1 and CDR2 are SQVTM and ANQGSEA. V lost 5 bases, J lost 0 bases, and 7 bases lay in between. The CDR3 region is CSVLGANTGELFF. In DNA form, the CDR3 reads TGCAGCGTTCTTGGGGCGAACACCGGGGAGCTGTTTTTT.

The chain has TRBV30 and TRBJ2-5; D not certain. Trimming pared 0 bases from V and 2 bases from J, leaving 7 bases between. CDR1 and CDR2 (germline): GTSNPN, SVGIG (reference sequence). The length of the CDR3 is 13 residues. The CDR3 DNA sequence: TGTGCCTGGAGTGTTCGGCTTCAAGAGACCCAGTACTTC. This translates into CAWSVRLQETQYF.

The V call is TRBV27, the J call TRBJ1-5; tentatively, D is TRBD1 (6 bases). The CDR3 is made up of 14 amino acids. Germline-derived CDR1 and CDR2 are MNHEY and SMNVEV (reference sequence). V lost 5 bases and J 2 bases, leaving 10 bases between the germline ends. The CDR3 coding sequence is TGTGCCAGCAGTCCCTGGACAGGCAATCAGCCCCAGCATTTT. Translation: CASSPWTGNQPQHF.

This chain connects TRBV20-1 to TRBJ2-2; 10 nucleotides align to TRBD1. The CDR3 runs 14 residues. Germline values: CDR1 DFQATT, CDR2 SNEGSKA (reference sequence). The CDR3 here is CGRRTGGGTGELFF. The CDR3 DNA reads as TGCGGAAGGAGGACAGGGGGTGGGACCGGGGAGCTGTTTTTT.

The chain uses TRBV9 and TRBJ2-5, with D tentatively TRBD2 (6 bases). This CDR3 spans 14 amino acids. Germline assignment: CDR1 SGDLS and CDR2 YYNGEE. Trimming pared 2 bases from V and 10 bases from J, leaving 18 bases between. The CDR3 is CASSVTPGPRDQYF. The CDR3 region has the DNA TGTGCCAGCAGCGTTACTCCCGGGCCGCGGGACCAGTACTTC.

This clonotype was seen repeatedly, ten times or more. This chain uses TRBV28 with TRBJ2-3; D is possibly TRBD2 (6 bases). Germline CDR1 is MDHEN and CDR2 is SYDVKM. The V gene lost 7 bases and the J gene lost 2 bases, with 16 bases spanning the gap. This CDR3 is 15 amino acids long. CDR3 sequence: CASNPPSVLTDTQYF. The CDR3 coding sequence is TGTGCCAGCAACCCTCCTAGCGTACTCACAGATACGCAGTATTTT.

On this clonotype: A clone one base away is much larger, so this may be a read error. This chain links TRBV5-1 with TRBJ2-7; D remains ambiguous. CDR3 size: 11 residues. The V end lost 3 bases, the J end lost 11 bases, and 12 bases lay between the germline ends. Per germline, CDR1 SGHRS and CDR2 YFSETQ. The DNA of the CDR3 is TGCGCCAGCAGCTCCGAGGATAGGAAGTACTTC. Encoded protein: CASSSEDRKYF.

The CDR3: CASSFGGRGTEAFF. The CDR3 nucleotides read TGTGCCAGTAGTTTCGGCGGGAGGGGGACTGAAGCTTTCTTT. The chain links TRBV19 to TRBJ1-1; maybe TRBD1 (6 bases). Germline CDR1 is LNHDA and CDR2 is SQIVND (reference sequence). Trimming cost V 5 bases and J 5 bases, with 15 bases left between them. This CDR3 contains 14 residues.

This clonotype appeared a few times. V is TRBV6-5 and J is TRBJ2-1, with TRBD1 matching over 7 bases. From germline, CDR1 is MNHEY and CDR2 SVGAGI. The CDR3 is made up of 13 amino acids. The V gene end was trimmed by 2 bases and the J gene end by 9 bases; junction bases not matched to a gene: 4. The CDR3 DNA is TGTGCCAGCAGTTACAGAGGGGGCGGTGAGCAGTTCTTC. It encodes CASSYRGGGEQFF.

The CDR3 protein is CASSQALAGVSYEQYF. The CDR3 bases are TGCGCCAGCAGCCAAGCCCTAGCGGGGGTCTCCTACGAGCAGTACTTC. The genes are TRBV4-1 and TRBJ2-7; 10 nucleotides line up with TRBD2. The CDR3 covers 16 residues. Germline trimming cut 1 base from V and 0 bases from J; bases unmatched to any gene: 3. Germline CDR1 MGHRA, CDR2 YSYEKL.

This rearrangement joins TRBV7-3 to TRBJ2-3, with TRBD2 identical over 14 bases. Germline V gene lookup returns CDR1 SGHTA and CDR2 FQGTGA. This CDR3 comprises 16 residues. V shed 4 bases, J shed 8 bases, and the junction held 8 bases outside the gene matches. CDR3 sequence reads: CASSSGTSGSGRTQYF. The CDR3 DNA reads as TGTGCCAGCAGCTCCGGGACTAGCGGGAGTGGTCGTACGCAGTATTTT.

The sample holds a few counts of this clonotype. The chain is built from TRBV20-1 and TRBJ2-2; 8 bases are shared with TRBD2. The CDR3 has 13 residues. Germline CDR1 DFQATT, CDR2 SNEGSKA (reference sequence). V shed 7 bases, J shed 4 bases, and the junction held 5 bases outside the gene matches. The CDR3 reads CSGRLAGTGELFF. The CDR3 DNA sequence: TGCAGTGGGAGGCTAGCGGGCACCGGGGAGCTGTTTTTT.

The count of this clonotype is one. The chain's CDR3 is CASTQDRASDTQYF. The CDR3 DNA follows: TGTGCCAGCACCCAGGACAGGGCTTCAGATACGCAGTATTTT. This chain joins TRBV2 and TRBJ2-3, with 8 bases lining up with TRBD1. Germline CDR1 SNHLY, CDR2 FYNNEI. CDR3 length: 14 amino acids. V shed 7 bases and J 4 bases; nucleotides not matched to a gene: 7.

The chain has TRBV12-3 or TRBV12-4 and TRBJ2-2; 8 nucleotides line up with TRBD2. V lost 6 bases to trimming and J lost 4 bases; unmatched junction nucleotides: 4. The CDR3 covers 14 residues. CDR3 region: CASSERGPTGELFF. The CDR3 DNA is TGTGCCAGCAGCGAGCGGGGGCCCACCGGGGAGCTGTTTTTT.

This clonotype was recorded only once. V and J are TRBV6-6 and TRBJ2-1; D uncertain. This CDR3 is 12 amino acids long. V was clipped by 2 bases and J by 10 bases, with 9 bases between them. Germline V lookup: CDR1 MNHNY, CDR2 SVGAGI (reference sequence). CDR3 DNA sequence: TGTGCCAGCAGTTACGCCTCCCGCGAGCAGTTCTTC. Translated: CASSYASREQFF.

This chain links TRBV9 with TRBJ1-1; no clear D. This CDR3 is built from 15 residues. Trimming removed 0 bases from V and 1 base from J, with 10 bases in between. The germline V gene has CDR1 SGDLS and CDR2 YYNGEE. Here the CDR3 reads CASSVGVTPNTEAFF. The CDR3 DNA reads as TGTGCCAGCAGCGTAGGGGTGACTCCGAACACTGAAGCTTTCTTT.

This chain joins TRBV20-1 and TRBJ1-5; D not certain. With 1 base removed from V and 0 bases from J, the gap between germline ends came to 4 bases. CDR3 length: 13 residues. CDR1 and CDR2 from the germline V gene are DFQATT and SNEGSKA (reference sequence). This CDR3 reads CSARGVSNQPQHF. Written as DNA, the CDR3 is TGCAGTGCTAGAGGGGTTAGCAATCAGCCCCAGCATTTT.

This clonotype appeared a few times. The chain links TRBV12-3 or TRBV12-4 to TRBJ1-5; 9 bases match TRBD1. The CDR3 has 14 amino acids. J gave up 3 bases and V 9 bases, and 6 bases lay outside the gene matches. CDR3 loop: CASPGQGHNQPQHF. As DNA, the CDR3 is TGTGCCAGTCCGGGACAGGGACACAATCAGCCCCAGCATTTT.

V and J are TRBV20-1 and TRBJ2-7, with no clear D. The length of the CDR3 is 13 residues. In germline, CDR1 is DFQATT, CDR2 SNEGSKA (reference sequence). V gave up 0 bases and J gave up 1 base, with 7 bases separating them. The CDR3 DNA reads TGCAGTGCTAGAGATCTGCGATCCTACGAGCAGTACTTC. This gives the protein CSARDLRSYEQYF.